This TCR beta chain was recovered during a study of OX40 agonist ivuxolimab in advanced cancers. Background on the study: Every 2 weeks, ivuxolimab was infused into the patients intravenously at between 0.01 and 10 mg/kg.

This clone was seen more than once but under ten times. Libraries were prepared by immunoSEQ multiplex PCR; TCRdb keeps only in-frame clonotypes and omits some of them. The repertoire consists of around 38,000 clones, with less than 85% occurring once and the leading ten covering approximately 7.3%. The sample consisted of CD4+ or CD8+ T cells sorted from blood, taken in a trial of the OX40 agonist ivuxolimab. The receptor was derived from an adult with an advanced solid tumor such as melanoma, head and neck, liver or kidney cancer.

CDR3 sequence (DNA): TGCGCCAGCCCCTCGAGTCAAGCAACTAATGAAAAACTGTTTTTT. This codes for CASPSSQATNEKLFF. This sequence joins TRBV5-1 and TRBJ1-4; D unclear. Per the germline V gene, CDR1 is SGHRS and CDR2 is YFSETQ. This CDR3 contains 15 residues. The V gene lost 7 bases and the J gene lost 0 bases, with 13 bases spanning the gap. The full variable domain, its missing parts supplied by reference TRBV5-1 and TRBJ1-4, is KAGVTQTPRYLIKTRGQQVTLSCSPISGHRSVSWYQQTPGQGLQFLFEYFSETQRNKGNFPGRFSGRQFSNSRSEMNVSTLELGDSALYLCASPSSQATNEKLFFGSGTQLSVL.